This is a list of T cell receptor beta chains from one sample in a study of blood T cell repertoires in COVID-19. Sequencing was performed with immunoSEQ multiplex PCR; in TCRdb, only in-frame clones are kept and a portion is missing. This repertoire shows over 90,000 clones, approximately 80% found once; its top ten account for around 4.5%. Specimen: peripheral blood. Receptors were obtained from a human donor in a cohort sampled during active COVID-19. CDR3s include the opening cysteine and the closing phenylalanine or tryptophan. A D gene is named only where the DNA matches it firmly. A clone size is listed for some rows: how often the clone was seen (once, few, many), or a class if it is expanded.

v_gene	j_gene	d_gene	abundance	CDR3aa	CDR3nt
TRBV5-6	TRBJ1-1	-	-	CASSGQRFMNTEAFF	TGTGCCAGCAGCGGACAGCGGTTTATGAACACTGAAGCTTTCTTT
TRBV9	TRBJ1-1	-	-	CASSVGLKTEAFF	TGTGCCAGCAGCGTAGGGCTGAAGACTGAAGCTTTCTTT
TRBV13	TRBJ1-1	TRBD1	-	CASSTNRGRGEAFF	TGTGCCAGCAGCACTAACAGGGGGCGAGGTGAAGCTTTCTTT
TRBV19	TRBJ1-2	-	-	CASSISGPEKSYGYTF	TGTGCCAGTAGTATTTCAGGCCCAGAGAAAAGCTATGGCTACACCTTC
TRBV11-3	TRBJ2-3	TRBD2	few	CASSGLAGPSSTDTQYF	TGTGCCAGCAGCGGACTAGCGGGACCCTCGAGCACAGATACGCAGTATTTT
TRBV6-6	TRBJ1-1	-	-	CASVRQVEAFF	TGTGCCAGCGTCCGACAGGTTGAAGCTTTCTTT
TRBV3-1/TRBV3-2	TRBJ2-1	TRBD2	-	CASSQQRGAGEQFF	TGTGCCAGCAGCCAACAGCGGGGGGCCGGTGAGCAGTTCTTC
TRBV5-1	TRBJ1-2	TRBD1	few	CASSLTTGGDHGYTF	TGCGCCAGCAGCTTGACAACAGGGGGCGATCATGGCTACACCTTC
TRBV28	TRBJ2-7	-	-	CASSGYQGQRGEQYF	TGTGCCAGCAGTGGATACCAGGGGCAGCGGGGCGAGCAGTACTTC
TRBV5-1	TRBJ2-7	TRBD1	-	CASSFGQAYEQYF	TGCGCCAGCAGCTTCGGACAGGCCTACGAGCAGTACTTC
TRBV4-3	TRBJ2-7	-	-	CASSFIRGSYEQYF	TGCGCCAGCAGCTTCATTAGGGGCTCCTACGAGCAGTACTTC
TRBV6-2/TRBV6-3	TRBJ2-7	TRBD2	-	CASSTLAGEPFYEQYF	TGTGCCAGCAGTACACTAGCGGGGGAACCCTTCTACGAGCAGTACTTC
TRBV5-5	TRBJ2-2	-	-	CASRGAGANTGELFF	TGTGCCAGCAGGGGGGCCGGAGCGAACACCGGGGAGCTGTTTTTT
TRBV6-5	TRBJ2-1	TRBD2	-	CASSYSQRGDHEQFF	TGTGCCAGCAGTTACAGTCAGCGGGGGGATCATGAGCAGTTCTTC
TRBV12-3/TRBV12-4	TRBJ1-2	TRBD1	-	CASSQGAGYTF	TGTGCCAGCAGTCAGGGGGCCGGCTACACCTTC
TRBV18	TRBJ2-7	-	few	CASSKPQDYEQYF	TGTGCCAGCTCAAAACCACAGGACTACGAGCAGTACTTC
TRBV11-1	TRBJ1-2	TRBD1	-	CASSLGQGRGYTF	TGTGCCAGCAGCCTCGGACAGGGGCGAGGCTACACCTTC
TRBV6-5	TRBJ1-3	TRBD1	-	CASSYQGGTGNTIYF	TGTGCCAGCAGTTACCAGGGGGGCACGGGAAACACCATATATTTT
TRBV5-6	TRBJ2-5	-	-	CASSFSGKTQYF	TGTGCCAGCAGCTTCTCCGGGAAAACCCAGTACTTC
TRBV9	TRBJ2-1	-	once	CASSVAEGSSYNEQFF	TGTGCCAGCAGCGTAGCTGAGGGAAGCTCCTACAATGAGCAGTTCTTC
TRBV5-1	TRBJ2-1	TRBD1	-	CASSLKSGGLGEQFF	TGCGCCAGCAGCTTGAAGTCAGGGGGCTTGGGTGAGCAGTTCTTC
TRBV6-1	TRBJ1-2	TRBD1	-	CASSEGGTVFYGYTF	TGTGCCAGCAGTGAAGGGGGGACAGTCTTCTATGGCTACACCTTC
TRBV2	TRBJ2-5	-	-	CASRARETQYF	TGTGCCAGCCGCGCGAGGGAGACCCAGTACTTC
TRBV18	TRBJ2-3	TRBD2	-	CASSRTTSGVTDTQYF	TGTGCCAGCTCACGGACCACTAGCGGGGTCACAGATACGCAGTATTTT
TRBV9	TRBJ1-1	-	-	CASSVMSEVDTEAFF	TGTGCCAGCAGCGTAATGAGCGAGGTGGACACTGAAGCTTTCTTT
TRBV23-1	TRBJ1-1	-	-	CASSQSLGGVFQNTEAFF	TGCGCCAGCAGTCAATCTCTGGGGGGGGTCTTTCAGAACACTGAAGCTTTCTTT
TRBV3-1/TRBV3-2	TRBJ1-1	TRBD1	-	CASSFRQGEAFF	TGTGCCAGCAGCTTCCGACAGGGGGAAGCTTTCTTT
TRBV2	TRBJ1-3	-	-	CASASQVGGSGNTIYF	TGTGCCAGCGCCTCTCAGGTGGGGGGATCTGGAAACACCATATATTTT
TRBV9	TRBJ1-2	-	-	CASSRSDRNYGYTF	TGTGCCAGCAGCAGATCGGACAGAAACTATGGCTACACCTTC
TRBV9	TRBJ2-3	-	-	CASSVGARREDTQYF	TGTGCCAGCAGCGTAGGGGCCCGTCGGGAAGATACGCAGTATTTT
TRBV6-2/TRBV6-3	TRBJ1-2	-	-	CASSYSHRDGYTF	TGTGCCAGCAGTTACTCGCACAGGGATGGCTACACCTTC
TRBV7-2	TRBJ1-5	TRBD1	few	CASSPGQGRQPQHF	TGTGCCAGCAGCCCCGGACAGGGCAGACAGCCCCAGCATTTT
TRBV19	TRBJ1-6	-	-	CASTINRVSPLHF	TGTGCCAGTACCATTAACAGGGTTTCACCCCTCCACTTT
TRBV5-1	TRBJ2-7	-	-	CASSSQGYEQYF	TGCGCCAGCAGCTCCCAGGGGTACGAGCAGTACTTC
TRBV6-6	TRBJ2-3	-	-	CASSPSGDTQYF	TGTGCCAGCAGCCCCTCCGGGGATACGCAGTATTTT
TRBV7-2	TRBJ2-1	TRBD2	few	CASSLGASGPYNEQFF	TGTGCCAGCAGCTTAGGGGCTAGCGGACCGTACAATGAGCAGTTCTTC
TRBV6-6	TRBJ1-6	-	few	CASSPSIAAPRSPLHF	TGTGCCAGCAGCCCAAGCATAGCGGCCCCTAGGTCACCCCTCCACTTT
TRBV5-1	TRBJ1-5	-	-	CASSPRGGYQPQHF	TGCGCCAGCAGCCCCCGGGGTGGATATCAGCCCCAGCATTTT
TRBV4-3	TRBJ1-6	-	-	CASSQDLAGARNSPLHF	TGCGCCAGCAGCCAAGATTTGGCGGGGGCGCGAAATTCACCCCTCCACTTT
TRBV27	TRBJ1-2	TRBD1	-	CASSADRGQGGYTF	TGTGCCAGCAGTGCGGACAGGGGGCAGGGTGGCTACACCTTC
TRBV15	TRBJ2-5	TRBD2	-	CATISGGGGQETQYF	TGTGCCACCATTTCCGGGGGGGGCGGGCAAGAGACCCAGTACTTC
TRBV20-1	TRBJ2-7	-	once	CSASPGGTYEQYF	TGCAGTGCTAGTCCAGGGGGGACCTACGAGCAGTACTTC
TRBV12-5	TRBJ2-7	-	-	CASGLVITRGAYEQYF	TGTGCTAGTGGTTTGGTTATCACCCGCGGGGCCTACGAGCAGTACTTC
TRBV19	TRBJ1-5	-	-	CASSGGERNQPQHF	TGTGCCAGTAGCGGGGGGGAGCGCAATCAGCCCCAGCATTTT
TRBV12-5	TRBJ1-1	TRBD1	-	CASGTGQGRRAFF	TGTGCTAGTGGGACTGGACAGGGGCGACGAGCTTTCTTT
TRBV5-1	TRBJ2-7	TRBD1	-	CASSLGTELYEQYF	TGCGCCAGCAGCCTGGGGACAGAGCTCTACGAGCAGTACTTC
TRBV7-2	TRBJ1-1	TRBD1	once	CASSLLRTGEAFF	TGTGCCAGCAGCTTATTGAGGACAGGAGAAGCTTTCTTT
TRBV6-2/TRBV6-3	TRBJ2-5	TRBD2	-	CASSTRLAGDKETQYF	TGTGCCAGCAGTACCCGACTAGCGGGGGATAAAGAGACCCAGTACTTC
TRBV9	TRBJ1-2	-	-	CASSVTQGNYGYTF	TGTGCCAGCAGCGTCACACAGGGAAACTATGGCTACACCTTC
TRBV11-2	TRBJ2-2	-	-	CASSSSPTSTGELFF	TGTGCCAGCAGCTCTAGTCCCACGAGCACCGGGGAGCTGTTTTTT
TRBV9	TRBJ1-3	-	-	CASSPRTDSGNTIYF	TGTGCCAGCAGCCCCCGGACAGACTCTGGAAACACCATATATTTT
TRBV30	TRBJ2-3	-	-	CAWRFRGTDTQYF	TGTGCCTGGAGATTCAGGGGAACAGATACGCAGTATTTT
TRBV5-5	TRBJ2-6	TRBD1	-	CASSVTGSGANVLTF	TGTGCCAGCAGCGTGACAGGGTCTGGGGCCAACGTCCTGACTTTC
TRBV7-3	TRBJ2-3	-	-	CASSSPTADTQYF	TGTGCCAGCAGCTCCCCAACAGCAGATACGCAGTATTTT
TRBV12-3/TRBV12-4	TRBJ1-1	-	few	CASSLVQGQPVGF	TGTGCCAGCAGTTTGGTCCAGGGTCAGCCGGTGGGGTTT